This T cell receptor beta chain comes out of a study of blood T cells in healthy people across ages. Together with a sample-barcoded 5' primer, a J-beta primer mix was included in a second PCR lasting roughly 6 to 12 cycles. MiXCR, run by TCRdb on the 5' RACE reads, gives a single entry per CDR3 protein. The data contain hundreds of thousands of distinct CDR3 sequences, roughly 64% of them singletons. Germline V lookup: CDR1 SGHTA, CDR2 FQGNSA. The CDR3 is 15 amino acids. V shed 1 base and J shed 2 bases, with 6 bases lying between them. The specimen was blood. The chain couples TRBV7-2 to TRBJ1-6; D perhaps matches TRBD1 (5 bases). The TCR was taken from a man aged 25-40 years in good health. The CDR3 DNA sequence: TGTGCCAGCAGCTTAGAGACAGCCTATAATTCACCCCTCCACTTT. Its translation: CASSLETAYNSPLHF.